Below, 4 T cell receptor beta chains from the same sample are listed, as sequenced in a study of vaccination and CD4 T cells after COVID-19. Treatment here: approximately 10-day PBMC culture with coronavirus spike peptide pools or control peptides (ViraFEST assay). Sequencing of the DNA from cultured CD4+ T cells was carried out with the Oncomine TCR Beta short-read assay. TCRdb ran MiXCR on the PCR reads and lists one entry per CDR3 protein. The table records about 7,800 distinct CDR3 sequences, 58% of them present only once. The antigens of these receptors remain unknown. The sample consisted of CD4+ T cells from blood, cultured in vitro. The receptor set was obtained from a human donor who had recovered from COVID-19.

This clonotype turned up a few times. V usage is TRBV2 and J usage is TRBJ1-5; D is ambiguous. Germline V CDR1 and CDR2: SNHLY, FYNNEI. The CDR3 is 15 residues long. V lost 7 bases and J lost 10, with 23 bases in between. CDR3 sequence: CASKKAGSSWHPQHF. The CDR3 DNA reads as TGTGCCAGCAAAAAGGCGGGGTCCTCGTGGCACCCCCAGCATTTT.

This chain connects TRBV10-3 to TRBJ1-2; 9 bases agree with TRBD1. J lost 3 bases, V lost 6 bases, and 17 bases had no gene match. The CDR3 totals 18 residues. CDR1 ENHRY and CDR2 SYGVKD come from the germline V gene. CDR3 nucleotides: TGTGCCATCAGAGGTACCGGGACAGGGAATCTGGCTCACTATGGCTACACCTTC. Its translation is CAIRGTGTGNLAHYGYTF.

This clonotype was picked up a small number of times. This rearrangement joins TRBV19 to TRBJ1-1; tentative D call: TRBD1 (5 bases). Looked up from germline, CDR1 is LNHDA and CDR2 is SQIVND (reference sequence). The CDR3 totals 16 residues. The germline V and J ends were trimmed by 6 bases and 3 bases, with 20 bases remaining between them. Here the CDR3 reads CASRRGRGGLYTEAFF. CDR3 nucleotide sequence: TGTGCCAGTAGACGCGGTCGGGGGGGTTTGTACACTGAAGCTTTCTTT. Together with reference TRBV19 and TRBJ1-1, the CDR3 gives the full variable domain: DGGITQSPKYLFRKEGQNVTLSCEQNLNHDAMYWYRQDPGQGLRLIYYSQIVNDFQKGDIAEGYSVSREKKESFPLTVTSAQKNPTAFYLCASRRGRGGLYTEAFFGQGTRLTVV.

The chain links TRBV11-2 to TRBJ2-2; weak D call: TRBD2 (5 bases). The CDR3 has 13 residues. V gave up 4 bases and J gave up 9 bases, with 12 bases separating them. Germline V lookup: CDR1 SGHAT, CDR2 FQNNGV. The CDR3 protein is CASSYHRGRELFF. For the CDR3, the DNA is TGTGCCAGCAGCTACCACCGGGGTAGGGAGCTGTTTTTT.